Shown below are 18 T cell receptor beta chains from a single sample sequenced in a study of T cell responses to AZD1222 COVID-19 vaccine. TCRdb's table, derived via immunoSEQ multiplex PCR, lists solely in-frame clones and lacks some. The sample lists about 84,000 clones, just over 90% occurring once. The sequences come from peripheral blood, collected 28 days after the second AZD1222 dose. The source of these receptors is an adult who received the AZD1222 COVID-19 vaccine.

The CDR3 loop reads CASSSGNTEAFF. CDR3 sequence (DNA): TGTGCCAGCAGTTCTGGTAACACTGAAGCTTTCTTT. The chain recombines TRBV6-6 with TRBJ1-1, with no clear D. V was trimmed by 4 bases and J by 2 bases, leaving 5 bases between them. Germline values: CDR1 MNHNY, CDR2 SVGAGI (reference sequence). The CDR3 consists of 12 residues.

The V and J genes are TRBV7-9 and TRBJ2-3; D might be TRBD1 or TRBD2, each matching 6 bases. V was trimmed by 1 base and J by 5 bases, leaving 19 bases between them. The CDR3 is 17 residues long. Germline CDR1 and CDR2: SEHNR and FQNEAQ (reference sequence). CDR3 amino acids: CASSLVGGPSPEDTQYF. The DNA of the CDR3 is TGTGCCAGCAGCTTAGTGGGGGGCCCCAGCCCGGAAGATACGCAGTATTTT.

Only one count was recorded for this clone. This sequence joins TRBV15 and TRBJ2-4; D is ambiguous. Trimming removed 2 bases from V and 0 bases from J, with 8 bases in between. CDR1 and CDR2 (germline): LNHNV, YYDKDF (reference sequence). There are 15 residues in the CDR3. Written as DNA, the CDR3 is TGTGCCACCAGCAGAAAAGTCCCAGCCAAAAACATTCAGTACTTC. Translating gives CATSRKVPAKNIQYF.

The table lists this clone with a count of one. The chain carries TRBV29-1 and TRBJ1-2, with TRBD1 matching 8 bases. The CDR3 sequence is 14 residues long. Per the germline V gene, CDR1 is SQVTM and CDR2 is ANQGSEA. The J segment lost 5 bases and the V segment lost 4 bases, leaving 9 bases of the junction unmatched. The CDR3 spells CSVAPDREVYGYTF. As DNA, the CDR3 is TGCAGCGTTGCCCCGGACAGGGAGGTTTATGGCTACACCTTC.

The CDR3 nucleotides read TGTGCCTGGCACACACGGGGGGTTAGCTCCTACGAGCAGTACTTC. Protein product: CAWHTRGVSSYEQYF. V and J are TRBV30 and TRBJ2-7, with 7 bases identical to TRBD2. This CDR3 is built from 15 residues. The V gene end was trimmed by 5 bases and the J gene end by 0 bases; junction bases not matched to a gene: 10. The V gene's germline CDR1 is GTSNPN and CDR2 SVGIG (reference sequence).

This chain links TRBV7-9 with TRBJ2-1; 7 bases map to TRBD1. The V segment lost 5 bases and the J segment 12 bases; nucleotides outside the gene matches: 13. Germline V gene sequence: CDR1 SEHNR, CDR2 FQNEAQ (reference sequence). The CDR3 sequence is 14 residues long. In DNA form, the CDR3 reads TGTGCCAGCAGCCCGACAGGGATGGAGAGTTTGCAGTTCTTC. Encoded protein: CASSPTGMESLQFF.

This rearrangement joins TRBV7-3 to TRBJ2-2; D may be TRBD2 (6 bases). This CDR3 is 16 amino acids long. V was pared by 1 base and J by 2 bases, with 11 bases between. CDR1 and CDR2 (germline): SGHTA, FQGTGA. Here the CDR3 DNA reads TGTGCCAGCAGCTTAAGTCCGGGACTTAACACCGGGGAGCTGTTTTTT. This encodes CASSLSPGLNTGELFF.

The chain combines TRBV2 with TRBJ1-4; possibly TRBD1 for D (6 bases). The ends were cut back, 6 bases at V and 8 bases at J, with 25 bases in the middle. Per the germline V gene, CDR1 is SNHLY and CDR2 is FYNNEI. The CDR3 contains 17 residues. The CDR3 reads CASSRTELRGLQEKLFF. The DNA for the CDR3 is TGTGCCAGCAGCCGGACGGAGCTGCGGGGGCTACAAGAAAAACTGTTTTTT.

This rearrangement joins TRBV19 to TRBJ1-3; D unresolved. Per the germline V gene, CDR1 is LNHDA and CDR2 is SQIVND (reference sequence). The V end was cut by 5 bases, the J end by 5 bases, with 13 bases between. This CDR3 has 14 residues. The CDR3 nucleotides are TGTGCCAGTAGTCGGCAAGGGAGGAGAAACACCATATATTTT. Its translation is CASSRQGRRNTIYF.

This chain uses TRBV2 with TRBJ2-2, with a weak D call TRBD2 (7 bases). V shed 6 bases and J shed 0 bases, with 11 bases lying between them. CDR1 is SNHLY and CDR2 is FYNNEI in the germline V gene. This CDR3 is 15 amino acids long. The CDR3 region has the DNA TGTGCCAGCAGGAGGGGGGGCTCGAACACCGGGGAGCTGTTTTTT. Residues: CASRRGGSNTGELFF.

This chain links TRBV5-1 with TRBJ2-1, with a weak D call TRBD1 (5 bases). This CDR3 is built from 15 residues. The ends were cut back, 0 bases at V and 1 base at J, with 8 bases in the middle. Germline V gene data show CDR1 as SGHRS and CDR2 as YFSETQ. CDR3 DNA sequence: TGCGCCAGCAGCTTGGTTCCAGGGTCCTACAATGAGCAGTTCTTC. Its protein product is CASSLVPGSYNEQFF.

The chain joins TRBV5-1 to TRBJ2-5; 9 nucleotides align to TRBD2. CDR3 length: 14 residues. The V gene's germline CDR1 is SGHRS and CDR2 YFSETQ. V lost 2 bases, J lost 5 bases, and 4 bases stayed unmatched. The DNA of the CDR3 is TGCGCCAGCAGCTTCCTAGCGGGAACGGAGACCCAGTACTTC. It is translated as CASSFLAGTETQYF.

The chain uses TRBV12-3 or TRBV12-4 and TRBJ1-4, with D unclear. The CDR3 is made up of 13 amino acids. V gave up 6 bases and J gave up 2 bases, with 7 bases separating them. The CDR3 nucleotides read TGTGCCAGCAGGGAGGGTACTAATGAAAAACTGTTTTTT. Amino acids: CASREGTNEKLFF.

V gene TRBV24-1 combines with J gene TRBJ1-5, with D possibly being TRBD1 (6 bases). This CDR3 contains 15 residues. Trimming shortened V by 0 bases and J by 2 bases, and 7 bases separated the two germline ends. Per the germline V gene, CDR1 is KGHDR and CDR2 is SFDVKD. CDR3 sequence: CATSDLRTGNQPQHF. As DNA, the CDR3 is TGTGCCACCAGTGATTTGAGGACAGGCAATCAGCCCCAGCATTTT.

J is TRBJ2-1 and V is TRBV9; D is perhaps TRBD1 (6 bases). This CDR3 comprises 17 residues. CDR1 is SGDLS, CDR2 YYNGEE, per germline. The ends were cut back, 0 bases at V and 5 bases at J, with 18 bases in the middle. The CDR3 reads CASSVVSGHYSHNEQFF. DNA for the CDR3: TGTGCCAGCAGCGTAGTGTCGGGACACTATAGCCACAATGAGCAGTTCTTC.

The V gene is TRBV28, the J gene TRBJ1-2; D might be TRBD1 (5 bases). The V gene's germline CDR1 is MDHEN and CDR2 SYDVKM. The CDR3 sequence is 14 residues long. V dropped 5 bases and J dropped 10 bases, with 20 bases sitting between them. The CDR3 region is CASSILTAPIAYTF. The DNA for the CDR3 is TGTGCCAGCAGTATCCTGACAGCCCCAATAGCCTACACCTTC.

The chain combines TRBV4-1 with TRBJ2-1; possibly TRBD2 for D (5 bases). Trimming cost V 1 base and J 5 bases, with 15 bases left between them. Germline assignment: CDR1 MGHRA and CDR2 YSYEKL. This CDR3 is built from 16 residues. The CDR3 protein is CASSQVFGKKDNEQFF. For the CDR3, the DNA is TGCGCCAGCAGCCAAGTTTTCGGGAAAAAAGACAATGAGCAGTTCTTC.

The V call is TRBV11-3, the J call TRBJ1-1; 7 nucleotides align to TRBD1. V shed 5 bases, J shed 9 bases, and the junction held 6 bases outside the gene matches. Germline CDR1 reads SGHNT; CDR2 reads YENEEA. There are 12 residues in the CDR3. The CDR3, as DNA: TGTGCCAGCAGCCCCAGACAGGGTAAAGCTTTCTTT. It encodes CASSPRQGKAFF.